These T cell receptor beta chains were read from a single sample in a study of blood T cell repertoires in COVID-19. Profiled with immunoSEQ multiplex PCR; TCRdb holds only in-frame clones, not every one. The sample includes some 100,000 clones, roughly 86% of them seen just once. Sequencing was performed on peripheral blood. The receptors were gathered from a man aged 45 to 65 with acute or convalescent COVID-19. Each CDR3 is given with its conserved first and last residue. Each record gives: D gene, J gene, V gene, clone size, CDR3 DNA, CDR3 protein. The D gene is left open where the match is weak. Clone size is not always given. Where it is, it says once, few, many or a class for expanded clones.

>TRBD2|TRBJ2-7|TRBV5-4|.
TGTGCCAGCAGCTTAGGGACTAGCGGGACCAGGGGGTACGAGCAGTACTTC
CASSLGTSGTRGYEQYF
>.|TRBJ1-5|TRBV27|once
TGTGCCAGCAGTCCGAGGGGAGGAGGGAGCAATCAGCCCCAGCATTTT
CASSPRGGGSNQPQHF
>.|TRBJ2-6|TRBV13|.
TGTGCCAGCAGGGGGCGTTCTGGGGCCAACGTCCTGACTTTC
CASRGRSGANVLTF
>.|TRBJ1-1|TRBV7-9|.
TGTGCCAGCAGCCAATGGGACAAGAACACTGAAGCTTTCTTT
CASSQWDKNTEAFF
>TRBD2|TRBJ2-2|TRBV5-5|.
TGTGCCAGCAGCTTGGGCCCTTTAGCGGGAGCGAACACCGGGGAGCTGTTTTTT
CASSLGPLAGANTGELFF
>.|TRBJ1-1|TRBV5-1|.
TGCGCCAGCAGCCTCTCGCCAGGGAACTTTGGCACTGAAGCTTTCTTT
CASSLSPGNFGTEAFF
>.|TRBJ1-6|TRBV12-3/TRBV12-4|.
TGTGCCAGCTGGCCGGGACTTAATTCACCCCTCCACTTT
CASWPGLNSPLHF
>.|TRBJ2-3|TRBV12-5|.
TGTGCTAGTGGTTTGGTAGCCCTAGGTGGCACAGATACGCAGTATTTT
CASGLVALGGTDTQYF
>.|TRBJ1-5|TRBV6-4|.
TGTGCCAGCTTTAGTGATATTAGCAATCAGCCCCAGCATTTT
CASFSDISNQPQHF
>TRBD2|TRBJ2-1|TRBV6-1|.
TGTGCCAGCAGTGAAAGGGGACTAGCGGGAGGCGGGGGCTCCTACAATGAGCAGTTCTTC
CASSERGLAGGGGSYNEQFF
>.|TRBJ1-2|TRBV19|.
TGTGCCAGTAGTATTCGAGGTAACAAAAATGGCTACACCTTC
CASSIRGNKNGYTF
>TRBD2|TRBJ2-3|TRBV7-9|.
TGTGCCAGCAGCCCGGGACTAGCGCCCTTCACAGATACGCAGTATTTT
CASSPGLAPFTDTQYF
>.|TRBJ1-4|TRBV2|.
TGTGCCAGCAGGTCCGGGATCGATGAAAAACTGTTTTTT
CASRSGIDEKLFF
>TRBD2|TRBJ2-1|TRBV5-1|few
TGCGCCAGCAGCTTGGGCGGGAGCACCTATAATGAGCAGTTCTTC
CASSLGGSTYNEQFF
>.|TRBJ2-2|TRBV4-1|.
TGCGCCAGCAGCCAAGATTTTAGTAGCGGCGGGGAGCTGTTTTTT
CASSQDFSSGGELFF
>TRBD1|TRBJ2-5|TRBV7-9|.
TGTGCCAGCAGCGAGGGAAGCACAGGGGCCCAAGAGACCCAGTACTTC
CASSEGSTGAQETQYF
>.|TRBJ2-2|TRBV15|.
TGTGCCACCAGCCCCAGCGACACCGGGGAGCTGTTTTTT
CATSPSDTGELFF
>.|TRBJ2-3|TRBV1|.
TGCACCAGCAGCCAACCTGGGCCCGCTAGCACAGATACGCAGTATTTT
CTSSQPGPASTDTQYF
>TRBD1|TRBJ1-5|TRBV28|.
TGTGCCAGCAGTTTGACAGGGGGCCATCAGCCCCAGCATTTT
CASSLTGGHQPQHF
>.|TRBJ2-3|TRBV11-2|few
TGTGCCAGCAGCTTAGGAGGGGGAGGCACAGATACGCAGTATTTT
CASSLGGGGTDTQYF
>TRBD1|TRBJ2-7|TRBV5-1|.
TGCGCCAGCAGCCGGGACAGGACCTACGAGCAGTACTTC
CASSRDRTYEQYF
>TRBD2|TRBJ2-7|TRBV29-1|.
TGCAGCGCTGGTTTAGCGGGACCCTACGAGCAGTACTTC
CSAGLAGPYEQYF
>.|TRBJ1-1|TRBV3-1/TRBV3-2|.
TGTGCCAGCAGCCAAGATTTTTTGGCCTCCGCTTTCTTT
CASSQDFLASAFF
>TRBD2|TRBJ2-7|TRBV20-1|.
TGCAGTGCTAGTTGCTCATCGGCGGGGCTAGCGGACTCCTACGAGCAGTACTTC
CSASCSSAGLADSYEQYF
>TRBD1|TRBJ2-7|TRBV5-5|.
TGTGCCAGCAGCTGGGGACAGGGCTACGAGCAGTACTTC
CASSWGQGYEQYF
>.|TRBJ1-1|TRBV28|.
TGTGCCAGCAGGGGCGGGGGAATTATGAACACTGAAGCTTTCTTT
CASRGGGIMNTEAFF
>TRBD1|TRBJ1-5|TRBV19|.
TGTGCCAGTAGTATTAGGACAGGCGATAATCAGCCCCAGCATTTT
CASSIRTGDNQPQHF
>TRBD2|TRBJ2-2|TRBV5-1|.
TGCGCCAGCAGCCCCTTAGCGGGAGCGAACACCGGGGAGCTGTTTTTT
CASSPLAGANTGELFF
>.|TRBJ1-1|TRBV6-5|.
TGTGCCAGCAGCCGTACTAGTTGGGTGAACACTGAAGCTTTCTTT
CASSRTSWVNTEAFF
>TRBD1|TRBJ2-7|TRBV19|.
TGTGCCAGTAGTATTGGGACAGGGGCCTACGAGCAGTACTTC
CASSIGTGAYEQYF
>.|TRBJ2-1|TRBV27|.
TGTGCCAGCAGTTTATTAGTTGATCCGTCGTGGGGGGGCGGGAGCTACAATGAGCAGTTCTTC
CASSLLVDPSWGGGSYNEQFF
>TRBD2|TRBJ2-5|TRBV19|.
TGTGCCAGTAGTAGCTCAGGACTAGCGGGTGGAGAGACCCAGTACTTC
CASSSSGLAGGETQYF
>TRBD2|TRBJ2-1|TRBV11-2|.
TGTGCCAGCAGCTTACTGGGATTTGGGCTAGCGGGAGGGGATGAGCAGTTCTTC
CASSLLGFGLAGGDEQFF
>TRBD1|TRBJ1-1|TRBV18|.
TGTGCCAGCTCACCAAGGGGGCGAACTAGGGACACTGAAGCTTTCTTT
CASSPRGRTRDTEAFF
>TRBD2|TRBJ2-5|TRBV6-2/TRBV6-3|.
TGTGCCAGCAGTTCTCCGCAGCGGGAGAGGGAGACCCAGTACTTC
CASSSPQRERETQYF
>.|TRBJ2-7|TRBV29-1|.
TGCAGCGTGGCTAGTCCTAGCTCCTACGAGCAGTACTTC
CSVASPSSYEQYF
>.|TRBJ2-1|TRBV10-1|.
TGCGCCAGCAGTCCTGGGTTTGGGGAGCTGGATGAGCAGTTCTTC
CASSPGFGELDEQFF
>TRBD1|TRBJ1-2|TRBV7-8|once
TGTGCCAGCAGCCACACAGGGGGCGACTATGGCTACACCTTC
CASSHTGGDYGYTF
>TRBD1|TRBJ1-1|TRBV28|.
TGTGCCACTTCACAGGGGGGAAAGGGCACTGAAGCTTTCTTT
CATSQGGKGTEAFF
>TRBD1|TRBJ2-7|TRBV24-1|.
TGTGCCACCAGTGATCCAGGACAGGGGTCATACGAGCAGTACTTC
CATSDPGQGSYEQYF
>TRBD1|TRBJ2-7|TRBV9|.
TGTGCCAGCAGCGTAGTTGGGACAGGGACCGAGCAGTACTTC
CASSVVGTGTEQYF
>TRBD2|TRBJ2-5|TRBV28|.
TGTGCCAGCAGGGATTCGGGACTAGCGGGATCAGAGACCCAGTACTTC
CASRDSGLAGSETQYF
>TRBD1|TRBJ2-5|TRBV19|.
TGTGCCAGTAGTAGCCCAGGGGGCTACGGAGAGACCCAGTACTTC
CASSSPGGYGETQYF
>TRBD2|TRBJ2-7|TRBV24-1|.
TGTGCCACCAGTGAGGCTAGCGGAGTTCCCTACGAGCAGTACTTC
CATSEASGVPYEQYF
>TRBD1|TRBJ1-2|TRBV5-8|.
TGTGCCAGCAGCTCTTCTCCGGGACAGTTCTATGGCTACACCTTC
CASSSSPGQFYGYTF
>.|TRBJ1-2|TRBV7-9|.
TGTGCCAGCAGTCTTACCCACCTTGAGGGAAACTATGGCTACACCTTC
CASSLTHLEGNYGYTF
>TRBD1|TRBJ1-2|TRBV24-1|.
TGTGCCACCAGGGACAGGGTCGGGAACTATGGCTACACCTTC
CATRDRVGNYGYTF
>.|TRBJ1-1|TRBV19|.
TGTGCCAGTAGTACAGGGTTTACTGAAGCTTTCTTT
CASSTGFTEAFF
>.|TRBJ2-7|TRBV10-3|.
TGTGCCATCAGTTTCTCGGACAGATCCAGCGAGCAGTACTTC
CAISFSDRSSEQYF
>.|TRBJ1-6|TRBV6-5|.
TGTGCCAGCTCTGGTTCGGGGTCAAGATCACCCCTCCACTTT
CASSGSGSRSPLHF
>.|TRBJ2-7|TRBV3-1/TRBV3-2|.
TGTGCCAGCAGCCAAGATAGGAGGGAGCAGTACTTC
CASSQDRREQYF
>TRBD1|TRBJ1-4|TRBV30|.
TGTGCCTGGAGTGTAGGGACAGGGGGGACTAATGAAAAACTGTTTTTT
CAWSVGTGGTNEKLFF
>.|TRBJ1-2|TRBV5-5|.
TGTGCCAGCAGCTTGGGGCAGGGTGACTATGGCTACACCTTC
CASSLGQGDYGYTF
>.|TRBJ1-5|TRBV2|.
TGTGCCAGCAGTGCCGAGACAAAGAATCAGCCCCAGCATTTT
CASSAETKNQPQHF
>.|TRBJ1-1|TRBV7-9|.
TGTGCCAGCAGCCATGTCGGGAATGAAGCTTTCTTT
CASSHVGNEAFF
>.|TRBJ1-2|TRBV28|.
TGTGCCAGCAGCTCCGCCCAACGGGGCTACACCTTC
CASSSAQRGYTF
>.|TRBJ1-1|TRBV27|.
TGTGCCAGCAGTTTAAACGAAGGGGTTATGAACACTGAAGCTTTCTTT
CASSLNEGVMNTEAFF
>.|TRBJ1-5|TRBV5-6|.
TGTGCCAGTAGCAGCTTGGTACAGGGTGGGCATCAGCCCCAGCATTTT
CASSSLVQGGHQPQHF